This is a list of T cell receptor beta chains from one sample in a study of T cells in Graves' hyperthyroidism and ophthalmopathy. TCRdb re-analysed the multiplex PCR reads in MiXCR, keeping a single row per CDR3 protein. The top ten hold 15% to 20% of the sample, which has some 570,000 distinct CDR3 sequences, over 15% seen once. Material: blood. The receptors here all came from a woman younger than 35 with Graves' ophthalmopathy. CDR3s include the opening cysteine and the closing phenylalanine or tryptophan. Each record gives: CDR3 protein, CDR3 DNA, D gene, J gene, clone size, V gene. The D gene is left open where the match is weak. Rows give clone size only sometimes, using once, few, many, or a class for an expanded clone.

CASSLIGESNQPQHF TGTGCCAGCAGCTTGATAGGTGAGAGCAATCAGCCCCAGCATTTT . TRBJ1-5 few TRBV5-5
CASSFSGQGARLSYEQYF TGTGCCAGCAGTTTTTCTGGGCAGGGGGCGAGGCTCTCCTACGAGCAGTACTTC TRBD1 TRBJ2-7 many TRBV28
CASSWGDRAFF TGTGCCAGCAGTTGGGGGGACAGGGCCTTCTTC TRBD1 TRBJ2-1 many TRBV12-3/TRBV12-4
CASSQDRAGNTIYF TGTGCCAGCAGCCAGGACAGGGCTGGAAACACCATATATTTT TRBD1 TRBJ1-3 many TRBV11-2
CSAREAGSYNEQFF TGCAGTGCTAGAGAAGCGGGCTCTTACAATGAGCAGTTCTTC . TRBJ2-1 many TRBV20-1
CASSLDPGWSPEQETQYF TGTGCCAGCAGCTTAGACCCAGGGTGGTCCCCGGAACAAGAGACCCAGTACTTC . TRBJ2-5 many TRBV7-2
CASSYPTAGGTSYNEQFF TGTGCCAGCAGTTACCCAACAGCGGGAGGAACCTCCTACAATGAGCAGTTCTTC TRBD2 TRBJ2-1 . TRBV6-2/TRBV6-3
CASSSPGTDFYEQYF TGTGCCAGCAGCTCACCCGGGACTGATTTCTACGAGCAGTACTTC . TRBJ2-7 . TRBV28
CASSPFPGQDAYGYTF TGTGCCAGCAGCCCCTTCCCGGGACAGGACGCCTATGGCTACACCTTC TRBD1 TRBJ1-2 . TRBV13
CASSLIKWSRGGYGYTF TGTGCCAGCAGTTTAATTAAGTGGTCAAGAGGGGGCTATGGCTACACCTTC . TRBJ1-2 many TRBV28
CASSEAVYGYTF TGTGCCAGCAGCGAGGCGGTCTATGGCTACACCTTC . TRBJ1-2 . TRBV2
CASSLTVGLNTEAFF TGTGCCAGCAGCTTAACTGTAGGACTGAACACTGAAGCTTTCTTT . TRBJ1-1 many TRBV11-1
CASVVQGALSPEGGYTF TGTGCCAGCGTCGTTCAAGGGGCGCTTTCCCCGGAAGGGGGCTACACCTTC . TRBJ1-2 few TRBV11-2
CAWASGLQETQYF TGTGCCTGGGCTAGCGGATTACAAGAGACCCAGTACTTC TRBD2 TRBJ2-5 many TRBV30
CASSLGQGGNQPQHF TGTGCCAGCAGCTTGGGACAGGGTGGCAATCAGCCCCAGCATTTT TRBD1 TRBJ1-5 many TRBV12-3/TRBV12-4
CASSQASGGWDEQYF TGCGCCAGCAGCCAAGCCAGCGGGGGGTGGGACGAGCAGTACTTC TRBD2 TRBJ2-7 few TRBV4-1
CAWRVGGETQYF TGTGCCTGGAGGGTCGGGGGGGAGACCCAGTACTTC TRBD2 TRBJ2-5 many TRBV30
CASSLTGRGNEQFF TGTGCCAGCAGCTTAACAGGACGGGGCAATGAGCAGTTCTTC . TRBJ2-1 few TRBV5-6
CATQRDLQETQYF TGTGCCACTCAAAGGGACCTGCAAGAGACCCAGTACTTC . TRBJ2-5 many TRBV2
CASSWGAGNGYTF TGTGCCAGCAGCTGGGGGGCAGGGAATGGCTACACCTTC . TRBJ1-2 . TRBV7-2
CASSEGTAFSYEQYF TGTGCCAGCAGCGAAGGGACGGCGTTTTCCTACGAGCAGTACTTC . TRBJ2-7 . TRBV11-1
CASSDPPRGNQPQHF TGTGCCAGCAGTGATCCCCCCAGGGGCAATCAGCCCCAGCATTTT . TRBJ1-5 . TRBV25-1
CASNSAALRTGELFF TGTGCCAGCAATTCGGCGGCGTTGAGAACCGGGGAGCTGTTTTTT . TRBJ2-2 few TRBV12-3/TRBV12-4
CASSLSLGLADTQYF TGTGCCAGCAGTTTATCGTTGGGACTTGCAGATACGCAGTATTTT . TRBJ2-3 many TRBV27
CASSSTGPYEQYF TGTGCCAGCAGCTCGACAGGCCCATACGAGCAGTACTTC . TRBJ2-7 many TRBV7-9
CASSDRQRYNSPLHF TGTGCCAGCAGTGACCGACAGCGTTATAATTCACCCCTCCACTTT . TRBJ1-6 . TRBV2
CASSQYGAGYTF TGTGCCAGCAGCCAATACGGGGCAGGCTACACCTTC . TRBJ1-2 many TRBV3-1
CASSDVFNTEAFF TGTGCCAGCAGTGACGTATTCAACACTGAAGCTTTCTTT . TRBJ1-1 few TRBV2
CASSDLQRGGSNTQYF TGTGCCAGCAGTGATCTCCAGCGGGGGGGATCGAATACGCAGTATTTT TRBD2 TRBJ2-3 many TRBV2
CASSKGQEDYGYTF TGTGCCAGCAGCAAAGGACAGGAGGACTATGGCTACACCTTC TRBD1 TRBJ1-2 few TRBV5-4
CSARGTEDQPQHF TGCAGTGCTAGAGGGACAGAGGACCAGCCCCAGCATTTT . TRBJ1-5 many TRBV20-1
CASSIEVNTEAFF TGTGCCAGTAGTATAGAGGTGAACACTGAAGCTTTCTTT . TRBJ1-1 few TRBV19
CASSSRDRGHDNEQFF TGTGCCAGCAGCTCCCGGGACAGGGGGCATGACAATGAGCAGTTCTTC TRBD1 TRBJ2-1 few TRBV7-3
CSVGTGGIMNTEAFF TGCAGCGTTGGGACAGGGGGTATAATGAACACTGAAGCTTTCTTT TRBD1 TRBJ1-1 . TRBV29-1
CASSLWGIGNTIYF TGTGCCAGCAGCTTGTGGGGAATTGGAAACACCATATATTTT . TRBJ1-3 . TRBV7-2
CASSLGGPYEQYF TGTGCCAGCAGCTTAGGCGGACCTTACGAGCAGTACTTC . TRBJ2-7 many TRBV12-3/TRBV12-4
CASSWQRTGNTGELFF TGTGCCAGCAGCTGGCAACGGACAGGGAACACCGGGGAGCTGTTTTTT TRBD1 TRBJ2-2 few TRBV7-3
CASSLESLGQKETQYF TGTGCCAGCAGCTTAGAAAGCTTAGGACAGAAAGAGACCCAGTACTTC . TRBJ2-5 many TRBV11-2
CASSPHPAGGPETQYF TGCGCCAGCAGCCCACATCCCGCAGGGGGCCCGGAGACCCAGTACTTC TRBD1 TRBJ2-5 many TRBV5-1
CASRPDRGLDTEAFF TGTGCCAGCAGACCGGACAGGGGGCTGGACACTGAAGCTTTCTTT TRBD1 TRBJ1-1 many TRBV5-6
CASSQDRTSGLTDTQYF TGTGCCAGCAGCCAAGATAGGACTAGCGGGCTAACAGATACGCAGTATTTT TRBD2 TRBJ2-3 few TRBV4-2
CASSLEREEAFF TGCGCCAGCAGCTTGGAGCGGGAAGAAGCTTTCTTT . TRBJ1-1 many TRBV5-1
CASGGLADYNEQFF TGTGCCAGCGGGGGACTAGCGGACTACAATGAGCAGTTCTTC TRBD2 TRBJ2-1 many TRBV6-2/TRBV6-3
CASSFQFGGSADTQYF TGTGCCAGCAGTTTTCAATTTGGCGGGAGTGCAGATACGCAGTATTTT TRBD2 TRBJ2-3 many TRBV28
CASSVSSGRGSGELFF TGCGCCAGCAGCGTGAGCAGCGGGAGGGGATCCGGGGAGCTGTTTTTT TRBD2 TRBJ2-2 many TRBV5-1
CSPRAAGAYEQYF TGCAGCCCCCGGGCCGCGGGAGCCTACGAGCAGTACTTC TRBD2 TRBJ2-7 . TRBV20-1
CASSLTLNRGYGGYTF TGTGCCAGCAGTTTAACCTTGAACAGGGGGTACGGGGGCTACACCTTC TRBD1 TRBJ1-2 many TRBV12-3/TRBV12-4
CASSPLGGTYNEQFF TGTGCCAGCAGCCCCCTCGGGGGTACCTACAATGAGCAGTTCTTC . TRBJ2-1 few TRBV7-3
CASSPSSDRGQAFF TGTGCCAGCAGCCCCTCCTCGGACAGAGGGCAAGCTTTCTTT . TRBJ1-1 many TRBV7-2
CASRTGTGFGNEKLFF TGTGCCAGCAGAACCGGGACAGGGTTCGGTAATGAAAAACTGTTTTTT TRBD1 TRBJ1-4 . TRBV7-6
CSAFSGGGVGYTF TGCAGCGCGTTCTCCGGAGGGGGCGTCGGCTACACCTTC TRBD1 TRBJ1-2 few TRBV29-1
CASRLLQGSIAFF TGTGCCAGCAGATTACTACAGGGTTCAATAGCTTTCTTT . TRBJ1-1 many TRBV28